This T cell receptor beta chain was profiled in a study of OX40 agonist ivuxolimab in advanced cancers. Study overall: Administration of intravenous ivuxolimab to patients occurred every 2 weeks at 0.01 to 10 mg/kg. In three patients, partial responses were observed, one with hepatocellular carcinoma and two with cutaneous melanoma.

Sequenced by immunoSEQ multiplex PCR; TCRdb stores in-frame clones only, minus some. The table records under 100,000 clones, over 70% of them present only once. The study's findings and limits: Doses of 0.1 to 3.0 mg/kg were accompanied by clonal expansion of CD4+ and CD8+ blood T cells by week 6. On average, CD8+ T cells showed a greater number of expanded clones than CD4+.

This CDR3 spans 17 amino acids. V was clipped by 3 bases and J by 1 base; unmatched bases: 6. CDR1 and CDR2 (germline): ENHRY, SYGVKD. A word on this clone: The antigen remains undetermined.

This specimen was CD4+ or CD8+ T cells sorted from blood, taken in a trial of the OX40 agonist ivuxolimab. The rearrangement joins TRBV10-3 to TRBJ2-6; 7 bases are shared with TRBD1. The TCR was taken from an adult with an advanced solid tumor such as melanoma, head and neck, liver or kidney cancer. CDR3 sequence reads: CAISELGGGSGANVLTF. As DNA, the CDR3 is TGTGCCATCAGTGAACTAGGGGGCGGTTCTGGGGCCAACGTCCTGACTTTC.